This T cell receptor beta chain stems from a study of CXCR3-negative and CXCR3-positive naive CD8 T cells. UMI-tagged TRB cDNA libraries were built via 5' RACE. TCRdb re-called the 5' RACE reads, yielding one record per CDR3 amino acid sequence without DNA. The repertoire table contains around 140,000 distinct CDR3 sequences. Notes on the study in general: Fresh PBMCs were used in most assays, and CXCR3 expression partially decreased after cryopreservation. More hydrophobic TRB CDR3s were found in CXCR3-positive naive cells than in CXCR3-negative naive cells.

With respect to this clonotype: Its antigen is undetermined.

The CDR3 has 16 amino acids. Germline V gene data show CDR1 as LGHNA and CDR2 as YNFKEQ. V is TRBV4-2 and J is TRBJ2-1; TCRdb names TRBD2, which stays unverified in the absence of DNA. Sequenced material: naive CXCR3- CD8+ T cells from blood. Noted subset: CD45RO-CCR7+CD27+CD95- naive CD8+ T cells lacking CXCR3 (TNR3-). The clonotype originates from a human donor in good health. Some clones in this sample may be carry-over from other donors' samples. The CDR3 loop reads CASSQETSGGYNEQFF.